The rows below give T cell receptor beta chains drawn from one sample of a study of cytomegalovirus exposure and HLA in healthy donors. Data came from immunoSEQ multiplex PCR; TCRdb stores just in-frame clones and leaves some out. The sample carries under 250,000 clones, 75% to 85% recorded once. The material sequenced was PBMCs. The origin of the receptors is a woman between 40 and 55 years old in good health and CMV-seronegative. CDR3s include the opening cysteine and the closing phenylalanine or tryptophan. The order of the fields is J gene, clone size, D gene, V gene, CDR3 protein, CDR3 DNA. The D gene is left open where the match is weak. Clone size is stated in some rows and not others, as once, few, many or a class when expanded.

j_call: TRBJ1-5
clone_size: few
d_call: .
v_call: TRBV2
cdr3_aa: CASRFPQGYSNQPQHF
cdr3_nt: TGTGCCAGCAGATTTCCACAGGGCTATAGCAATCAGCCCCAGCATTTT

j_call: TRBJ2-7
clone_size: .
d_call: .
v_call: TRBV27
cdr3_aa: CASGGTYEQYF
cdr3_nt: TGTGCCAGCGGAGGGACCTACGAGCAGTACTTC

j_call: TRBJ2-7
clone_size: .
d_call: TRBD1
v_call: TRBV7-9
cdr3_aa: CSSSYDRAGEQYF
cdr3_nt: TGTTCCAGCAGTTACGACAGGGCTGGCGAGCAGTACTTC

j_call: TRBJ2-1
clone_size: .
d_call: .
v_call: TRBV7-2
cdr3_aa: CASSLRGEGSYEQFF
cdr3_nt: TGTGCCAGCAGCTTAAGGGGGGAGGGCAGCTATGAGCAGTTCTTC

j_call: TRBJ1-2
clone_size: .
d_call: TRBD1
v_call: TRBV19
cdr3_aa: CASSSRQGRAYGYTF
cdr3_nt: TGTGCCAGTAGTTCACGACAGGGACGGGCCTATGGCTACACCTTC

j_call: TRBJ2-3
clone_size: .
d_call: TRBD2
v_call: TRBV7-6
cdr3_aa: CASSSWGRATDTQYF
cdr3_nt: TGTGCCAGCAGCTCGTGGGGGAGGGCCACAGATACGCAGTATTTT

j_call: TRBJ1-5
clone_size: .
d_call: .
v_call: TRBV2
cdr3_aa: CASRGALCPLLVFQYSNQPQHF
cdr3_nt: TGTGCCAGCAGAGGGGCATTATGCCCGCTATTAGTGTTCCAGTATAGCAATCAGCCCCAGCATTTT

j_call: TRBJ2-2
clone_size: .
d_call: TRBD2
v_call: TRBV4-1
cdr3_aa: CASSQDLSGSTYTGELFF
cdr3_nt: TGCGCCAGCAGCCAAGATCTGAGCGGGAGTACGTACACCGGGGAGCTGTTTTTT

j_call: TRBJ2-7
clone_size: .
d_call: TRBD1
v_call: TRBV18
cdr3_aa: CASSPGQGVEQYF
cdr3_nt: TGTGCCAGCTCACCCGGACAGGGCGTGGAGCAGTACTTC

j_call: TRBJ1-2
clone_size: .
d_call: .
v_call: TRBV5-6
cdr3_aa: CASSPLSGQNGYTF
cdr3_nt: TGTGCCAGCAGCCCACTTAGTGGACAGAATGGCTACACCTTC

j_call: TRBJ1-3
clone_size: .
d_call: TRBD1
v_call: TRBV27
cdr3_aa: CASSLTGMYSGNTIYF
cdr3_nt: TGTGCCAGCAGTCTGACAGGGATGTACTCTGGAAACACCATATATTTT

j_call: TRBJ1-3
clone_size: many
d_call: .
v_call: TRBV6-1
cdr3_aa: CASITGGTGNTIYF
cdr3_nt: TGTGCCAGCATCACGGGGGGTACTGGAAACACCATATATTTT

j_call: TRBJ2-7
clone_size: .
d_call: .
v_call: TRBV7-8
cdr3_aa: CASSRSEVTSEQYF
cdr3_nt: TGTGCCAGCAGCCGCAGTGAGGTTACTTCCGAGCAGTACTTC

j_call: TRBJ2-1
clone_size: once
d_call: .
v_call: TRBV25-1
cdr3_aa: CASSDAPMDINSYNEQFF
cdr3_nt: TGTGCCAGCAGTGATGCCCCCATGGACATTAACTCCTACAATGAGCAGTTCTTC

j_call: TRBJ2-5
clone_size: once
d_call: TRBD2
v_call: TRBV5-5
cdr3_aa: CASSLGTSGQETQYF
cdr3_nt: TGTGCCAGCAGCTTGGGGACTAGCGGGCAAGAGACCCAGTACTTC

j_call: TRBJ1-2
clone_size: .
d_call: TRBD1
v_call: TRBV4-1
cdr3_aa: CASSQAAGQGLYGYTF
cdr3_nt: TGCGCCAGCAGCCAAGCCGCGGGACAGGGGCTCTATGGCTACACCTTC

j_call: TRBJ2-5
clone_size: .
d_call: TRBD2
v_call: TRBV27
cdr3_aa: CASRGVGETQYF
cdr3_nt: TGTGCCTCCCGGGGGGTAGGAGAGACCCAGTACTTC

j_call: TRBJ1-5
clone_size: few
d_call: .
v_call: TRBV19
cdr3_aa: CASKERQHSNQPQHF
cdr3_nt: TGTGCCAGTAAAGAAAGACAACATAGCAATCAGCCCCAGCATTTT

j_call: TRBJ2-1
clone_size: .
d_call: TRBD2
v_call: TRBV4-1
cdr3_aa: CASSPMTSALYNEQFF
cdr3_nt: TGCGCCAGCAGCCCCATGACTAGCGCCCTCTACAATGAGCAGTTCTTC

j_call: TRBJ2-7
clone_size: .
d_call: TRBD2
v_call: TRBV6-4
cdr3_aa: CASRTRPGRASGDSYEQYF
cdr3_nt: TGTGCCAGCAGGACAAGGCCAGGGAGGGCTAGCGGGGATTCCTACGAGCAGTACTTC

j_call: TRBJ1-5
clone_size: few
d_call: .
v_call: TRBV6-1
cdr3_aa: CASRVQSNQPQHF
cdr3_nt: TGTGCCAGCAGAGTGCAGAGCAATCAGCCCCAGCATTTT

j_call: TRBJ1-1
clone_size: few
d_call: TRBD1
v_call: TRBV19
cdr3_aa: CASSTKDRVTEAFF
cdr3_nt: TGTGCCAGTAGTACAAAGGACAGGGTCACTGAAGCTTTCTTT

j_call: TRBJ1-1
clone_size: few
d_call: .
v_call: TRBV30
cdr3_aa: CAWSVLTGFNTEAFF
cdr3_nt: TGTGCCTGGAGTGTCTTAACAGGGTTTAACACTGAAGCTTTCTTT

j_call: TRBJ1-3
clone_size: .
d_call: .
v_call: TRBV19
cdr3_aa: CASSITGTGNTIYF
cdr3_nt: TGTGCCAGTAGTATTACGGGTACTGGAAACACCATATATTTT

j_call: TRBJ2-7
clone_size: .
d_call: .
v_call: TRBV9
cdr3_aa: CASSVGVASYEQYF
cdr3_nt: TGTGCCAGCAGCGTAGGGGTAGCTTCCTACGAGCAGTACTTC

j_call: TRBJ2-7
clone_size: .
d_call: .
v_call: TRBV27
cdr3_aa: CASSFAYNYEQYF
cdr3_nt: TGTGCCAGCAGTTTTGCCTATAACTACGAGCAGTACTTC

j_call: TRBJ1-2
clone_size: .
d_call: .
v_call: TRBV20-1
cdr3_aa: CSARTDYGYTF
cdr3_nt: TGCAGTGCTAGGACAGACTATGGCTACACCTTC

j_call: TRBJ2-7
clone_size: .
d_call: TRBD2
v_call: TRBV4-1
cdr3_aa: CASSGQMAAGVSYEQYF
cdr3_nt: TGCGCCAGCAGCGGGCAAATGGCGGCGGGAGTATCCTACGAGCAGTACTTC

j_call: TRBJ1-1
clone_size: .
d_call: TRBD1
v_call: TRBV10-3
cdr3_aa: CAIRLDRATEAFF
cdr3_nt: TGTGCCATCAGGCTAGACAGGGCCACTGAAGCTTTCTTT

j_call: TRBJ1-4
clone_size: .
d_call: .
v_call: TRBV15
cdr3_aa: CATSRQLANEKLFF
cdr3_nt: TGTGCCACCAGCCGACAGTTAGCAAATGAAAAACTGTTTTTT

j_call: TRBJ2-6
clone_size: .
d_call: TRBD2
v_call: TRBV19
cdr3_aa: CASSTGLAGLHSGANVLTF
cdr3_nt: TGTGCCAGTAGTACCGGACTAGCGGGCCTTCACTCTGGGGCCAACGTCCTGACTTTC

j_call: TRBJ1-3
clone_size: .
d_call: TRBD1
v_call: TRBV30
cdr3_aa: CAWRETGASGNTIYF
cdr3_nt: TGTGCCTGGAGAGAGACAGGGGCCTCTGGAAACACCATATATTTT

j_call: TRBJ2-7
clone_size: .
d_call: TRBD2
v_call: TRBV5-4
cdr3_aa: CASSWGGVREQYF
cdr3_nt: TGTGCCAGCAGCTGGGGGGGTGTGCGGGAGCAGTACTTC

j_call: TRBJ2-1
clone_size: .
d_call: .
v_call: TRBV30
cdr3_aa: CAWSANGGEQFF
cdr3_nt: TGTGCCTGGAGCGCGAACGGGGGTGAGCAGTTCTTC

j_call: TRBJ2-1
clone_size: .
d_call: .
v_call: TRBV10-1
cdr3_aa: CASSEPRLGAGSSYNEQFF
cdr3_nt: TGCGCCAGCAGTGAACCCCGACTAGGGGCGGGGAGCTCCTACAATGAGCAGTTCTTC

j_call: TRBJ2-2
clone_size: .
d_call: .
v_call: TRBV5-8
cdr3_aa: CASSATGYTGELFF
cdr3_nt: TGTGCCAGCAGCGCCACAGGGTACACCGGGGAGCTGTTTTTT

j_call: TRBJ2-7
clone_size: .
d_call: TRBD2
v_call: TRBV30
cdr3_aa: CAWKAIAGPYEQYF
cdr3_nt: TGTGCCTGGAAGGCGATAGCGGGGCCCTACGAGCAGTACTTC

j_call: TRBJ1-1
clone_size: .
d_call: TRBD1
v_call: TRBV9
cdr3_aa: CASSIQGQGVTEAFF
cdr3_nt: TGTGCCAGCAGCATTCAAGGACAGGGGGTGACTGAAGCTTTCTTT

j_call: TRBJ1-2
clone_size: .
d_call: TRBD1
v_call: TRBV7-9
cdr3_aa: CASSPDPGQGSYGYTF
cdr3_nt: TGTGCCAGCAGCCCCGACCCGGGACAGGGATCCTATGGCTACACCTTC

j_call: TRBJ2-3
clone_size: .
d_call: TRBD1
v_call: TRBV27
cdr3_aa: CASSLLRDSRGTDTQYF
cdr3_nt: TGTGCCAGCAGTTTACTCCGGGACAGTAGAGGCACAGATACGCAGTATTTT

j_call: TRBJ1-3
clone_size: .
d_call: .
v_call: TRBV30
cdr3_aa: CAWRAPGNTIYF
cdr3_nt: TGTGCCTGGAGGGCCCCTGGAAACACCATATATTTT

j_call: TRBJ2-7
clone_size: few
d_call: .
v_call: TRBV2
cdr3_aa: CASSEPVRAYEQYF
cdr3_nt: TGTGCCAGCAGTGAACCCGTAAGAGCCTACGAGCAGTACTTC

j_call: TRBJ2-3
clone_size: .
d_call: .
v_call: TRBV7-3
cdr3_aa: CASSSHSSGFTDTQYF
cdr3_nt: TGTGCCAGCAGCTCCCACAGTTCGGGATTCACAGATACGCAGTATTTT

j_call: TRBJ1-5
clone_size: .
d_call: .
v_call: TRBV28
cdr3_aa: CASSLQGWSNQPQHF
cdr3_nt: TGTGCCAGCAGTTTACAGGGGTGGAGCAATCAGCCCCAGCATTTT

j_call: TRBJ1-3
clone_size: .
d_call: .
v_call: TRBV19
cdr3_aa: CASSRDTGNTIYF
cdr3_nt: TGTGCCAGTAGTAGGGACACTGGAAACACCATATATTTT

j_call: TRBJ1-2
clone_size: .
d_call: TRBD1
v_call: TRBV6-6
cdr3_aa: CASGTGGGYTF
cdr3_nt: TGTGCCAGCGGGACAGGGGGTGGCTACACCTTC

j_call: TRBJ1-1
clone_size: .
d_call: TRBD1
v_call: TRBV29-1
cdr3_aa: CSVGAGTGGKAFF
cdr3_nt: TGCAGCGTTGGAGCAGGGACAGGGGGCAAAGCTTTCTTT

j_call: TRBJ2-7
clone_size: .
d_call: TRBD1
v_call: TRBV5-4
cdr3_aa: CASSSGGTGGHEQYF
cdr3_nt: TGTGCCAGCAGCTCGGGTGGGACAGGGGGCCACGAGCAGTACTTC

j_call: TRBJ2-2
clone_size: .
d_call: .
v_call: TRBV11-2
cdr3_aa: CASSPTAGELFF
cdr3_nt: TGTGCCAGCAGTCCGACAGCCGGGGAGCTGTTTTTT

j_call: TRBJ2-6
clone_size: .
d_call: TRBD2
v_call: TRBV5-6
cdr3_aa: CASSLRGGAGANVLTF
cdr3_nt: TGTGCCAGCAGCCTGCGGGGGGGCGCTGGGGCCAACGTCCTGACTTTC